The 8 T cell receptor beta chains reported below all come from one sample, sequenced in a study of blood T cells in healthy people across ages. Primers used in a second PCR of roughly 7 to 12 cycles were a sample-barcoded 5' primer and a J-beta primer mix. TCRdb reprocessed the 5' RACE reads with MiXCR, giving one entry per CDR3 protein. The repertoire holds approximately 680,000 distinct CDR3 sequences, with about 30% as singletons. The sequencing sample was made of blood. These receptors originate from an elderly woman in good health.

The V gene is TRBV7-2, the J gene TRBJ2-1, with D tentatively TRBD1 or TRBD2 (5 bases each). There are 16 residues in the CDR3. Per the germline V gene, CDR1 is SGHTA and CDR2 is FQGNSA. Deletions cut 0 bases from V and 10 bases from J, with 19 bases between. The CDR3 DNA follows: TGTGCCAGCAGCTTAGCGCCTCCCGGGACGGAGGCGGAGCAGTTCTTC. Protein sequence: CASSLAPPGTEAEQFF.

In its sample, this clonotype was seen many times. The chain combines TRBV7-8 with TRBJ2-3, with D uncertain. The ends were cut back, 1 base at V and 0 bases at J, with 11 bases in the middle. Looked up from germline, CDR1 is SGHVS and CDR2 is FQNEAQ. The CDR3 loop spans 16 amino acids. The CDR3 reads CASSLESIASTDTQYF. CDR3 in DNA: TGTGCCAGCAGCTTAGAATCCATCGCTAGCACAGATACGCAGTATTTT. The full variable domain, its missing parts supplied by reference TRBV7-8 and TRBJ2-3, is GAGVSQSPRYKVAKRGQDVALRCDPISGHVSLFWYQQALGQGPEFLTYFQNEAQLDKSGLPSDRFFAERPEGSVSTLKIQRTQQEDSAVYLCASSLESIASTDTQYFGPGTRLTVL.

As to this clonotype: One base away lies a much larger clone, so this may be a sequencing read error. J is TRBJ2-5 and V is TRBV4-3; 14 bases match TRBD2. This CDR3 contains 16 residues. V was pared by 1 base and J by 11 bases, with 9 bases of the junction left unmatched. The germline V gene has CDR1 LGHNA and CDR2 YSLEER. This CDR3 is CASSQATSGGDNEQYF. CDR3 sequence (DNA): TGCGCCAGCAGCCAAGCGACTAGCGGGGGGGACAATGAGCAGTACTTC.

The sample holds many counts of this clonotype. This CDR3 reads CASSLFAGLAGIRNEQFF. The CDR3 DNA sequence: TGTGCCAGCAGCTTATTCGCCGGACTAGCGGGGATACGCAATGAGCAGTTCTTC. The gene calls are TRBV7-3 and TRBJ2-1, with 12 bases matching TRBD2. The ends lost 2 bases at V and 6 bases at J; junction bases unmatched: 11. The CDR3 has 18 amino acids. The germline V gene has CDR1 SGHTA and CDR2 FQGTGA.

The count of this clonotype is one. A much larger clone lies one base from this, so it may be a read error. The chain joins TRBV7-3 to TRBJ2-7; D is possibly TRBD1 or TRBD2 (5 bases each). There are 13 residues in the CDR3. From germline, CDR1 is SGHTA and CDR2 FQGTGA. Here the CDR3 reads CANSLTGDGEQYF. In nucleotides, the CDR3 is TGTGCCAACAGCTTAACCGGGGACGGCGAGCAGTACTTC.

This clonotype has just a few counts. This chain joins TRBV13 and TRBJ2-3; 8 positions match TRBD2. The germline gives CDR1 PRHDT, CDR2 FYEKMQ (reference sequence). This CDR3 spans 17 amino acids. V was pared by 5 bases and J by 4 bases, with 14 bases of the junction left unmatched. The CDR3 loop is CASSLRSTGGSADTQYF. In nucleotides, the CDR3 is TGTGCCAGCAGCCTACGCTCCACGGGGGGGTCGGCAGATACGCAGTATTTT.

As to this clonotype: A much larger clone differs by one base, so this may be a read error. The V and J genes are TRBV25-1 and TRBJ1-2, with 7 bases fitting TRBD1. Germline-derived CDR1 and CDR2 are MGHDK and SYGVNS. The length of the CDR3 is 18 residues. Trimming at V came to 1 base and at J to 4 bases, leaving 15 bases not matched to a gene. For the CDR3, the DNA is TGTGCCAGCAGTGAATTTGGAGGGGGCGCCAGGGATCCCTATGGCTACACCTTC. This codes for CASSEFGGGARDPYGYTF.

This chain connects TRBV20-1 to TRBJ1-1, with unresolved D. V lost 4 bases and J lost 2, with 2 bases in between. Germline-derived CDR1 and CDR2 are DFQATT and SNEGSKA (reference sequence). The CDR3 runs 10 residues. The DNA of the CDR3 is TGCAGTGCTACTAACACTGAAGCTTTCTTT. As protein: CSATNTEAFF.